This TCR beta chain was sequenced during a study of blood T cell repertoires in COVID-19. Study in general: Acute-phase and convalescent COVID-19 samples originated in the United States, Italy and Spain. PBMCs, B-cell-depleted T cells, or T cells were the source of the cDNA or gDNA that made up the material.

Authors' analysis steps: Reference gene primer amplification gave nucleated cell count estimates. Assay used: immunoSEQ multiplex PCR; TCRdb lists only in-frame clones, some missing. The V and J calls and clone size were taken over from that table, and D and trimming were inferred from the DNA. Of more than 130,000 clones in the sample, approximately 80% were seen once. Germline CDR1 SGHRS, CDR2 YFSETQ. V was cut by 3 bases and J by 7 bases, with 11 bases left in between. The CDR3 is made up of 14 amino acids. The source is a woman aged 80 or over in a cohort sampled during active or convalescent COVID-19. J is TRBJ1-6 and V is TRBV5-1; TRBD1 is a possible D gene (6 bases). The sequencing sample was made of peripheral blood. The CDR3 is CASSSQGSNSPLHF. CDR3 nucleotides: TGCGCCAGCAGCTCACAGGGATCCAATTCACCCCTCCACTTT.